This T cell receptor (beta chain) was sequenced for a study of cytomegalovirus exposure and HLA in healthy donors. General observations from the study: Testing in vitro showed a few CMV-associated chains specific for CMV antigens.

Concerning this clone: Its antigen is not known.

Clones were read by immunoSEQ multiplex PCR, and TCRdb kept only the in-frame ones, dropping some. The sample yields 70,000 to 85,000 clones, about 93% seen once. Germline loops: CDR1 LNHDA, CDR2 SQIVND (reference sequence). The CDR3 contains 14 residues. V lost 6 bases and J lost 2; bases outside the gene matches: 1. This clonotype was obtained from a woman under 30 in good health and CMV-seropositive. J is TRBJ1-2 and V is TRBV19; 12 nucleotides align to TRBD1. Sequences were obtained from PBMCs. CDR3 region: CASRGTGGNYGYTF. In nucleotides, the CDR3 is TGTGCCAGTAGAGGGACAGGGGGCAACTATGGCTACACCTTC.